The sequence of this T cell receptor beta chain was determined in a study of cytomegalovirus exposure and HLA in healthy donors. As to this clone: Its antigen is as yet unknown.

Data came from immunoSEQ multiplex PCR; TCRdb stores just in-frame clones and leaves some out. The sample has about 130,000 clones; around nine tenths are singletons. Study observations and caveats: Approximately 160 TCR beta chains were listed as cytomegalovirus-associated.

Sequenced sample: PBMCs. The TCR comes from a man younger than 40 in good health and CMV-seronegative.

CDR3 protein: CAWSDRGTGELFF. CDR3 bases: TGTGCCTGGAGTGACAGGGGCACCGGGGAGCTGTTTTTT. The gene calls are TRBV30 and TRBJ2-2; 7 bases fit TRBD1. The germline gives CDR1 GTSNPN, CDR2 SVGIG (reference sequence). The J segment lost 4 bases and the V segment lost 1 base, leaving 0 bases of the junction unmatched. The CDR3 has 13 residues. The full variable domain, completed using reference TRBV30 and TRBJ2-2, is SQTIHQWPATLVQPVGSPLSLECTVEGTSNPNLYWYRQAAGRGLQLLFYSVGIGQISSEVPQNLSASRPQDRQFILSSKKLLLSDSGFYLCAWSDRGTGELFFGEGSRLTVL.